Listed below are T cell receptor beta chains from one sample, sequenced in a study of identical twins. TCRdb reanalysed the 5' RACE reads using MiXCR and keeps one entry per CDR3 protein. The table lists roughly 540,000 distinct CDR3 sequences, 22% of them singletons. These same data were also listed under a study on T cells expressing NK-cell markers.

Sequencing input: CD4+ T cells sorted from blood. Receptors originate from a woman between 18 and 29 years old in good health. Both conserved end residues are trimmed from each CDR3. The order of the fields is V gene, J gene, CDR3 length, clone size, CDR3 protein. The size of a clone is reported for some rows only, either as once, few or many, or as a class for expanded clones.

v_call: TRBV30; j_call: TRBJ2-2; cdr3_length: 12; clone_size: few; cdr3_aa: AWSDIKNTGELF
v_call: TRBV5-1; j_call: TRBJ2-1; cdr3_length: 12; clone_size: many; cdr3_aa: ASSPQPWSNEQF
v_call: TRBV2; j_call: TRBJ2-5; cdr3_length: 10; clone_size: .; cdr3_aa: ASSGEGETQY
v_call: TRBV6-1; j_call: TRBJ2-7; cdr3_length: 12; clone_size: .; cdr3_aa: ASRRIGRNYEQY
v_call: TRBV7-9; j_call: TRBJ2-1; cdr3_length: 10; clone_size: .; cdr3_aa: ASSPSSGSQF
v_call: TRBV29-1; j_call: TRBJ1-2; cdr3_length: 11; clone_size: .; cdr3_aa: SFHRAAVYGYT
v_call: TRBV10-3; j_call: TRBJ2-5; cdr3_length: 12; clone_size: .; cdr3_aa: AISEVGLEETQY
v_call: TRBV6-5; j_call: TRBJ1-2; cdr3_length: 9; clone_size: few; cdr3_aa: ASKANYGYT
v_call: TRBV4-3; j_call: TRBJ1-2; cdr3_length: 13; clone_size: few; cdr3_aa: ASSHRGMPNYGYT
v_call: TRBV29-1; j_call: TRBJ1-4; cdr3_length: 11; clone_size: many; cdr3_aa: SVSWGLGEKLF
v_call: TRBV11-3; j_call: TRBJ2-7; cdr3_length: 12; clone_size: .; cdr3_aa: ASSFRSGTEEQY
v_call: TRBV7-6; j_call: TRBJ1-1; cdr3_length: 16; clone_size: few; cdr3_aa: ASSLSGGFYIMNTEAF
v_call: TRBV12-3/TRBV12-4; j_call: TRBJ2-7; cdr3_length: 12; clone_size: many; cdr3_aa: ASSLRGGRYEQY
v_call: TRBV7-2; j_call: TRBJ1-2; cdr3_length: 13; clone_size: .; cdr3_aa: ASSLGVPFSYGYT
v_call: TRBV27; j_call: TRBJ2-5; cdr3_length: 13; clone_size: few; cdr3_aa: ASSHLEAGEETQY
v_call: TRBV6-1; j_call: TRBJ2-6; cdr3_length: 11; clone_size: .; cdr3_aa: ASISSGANVLT
v_call: TRBV20-1; j_call: TRBJ2-2; cdr3_length: 13; clone_size: .; cdr3_aa: SARDPSTNTGELF
v_call: TRBV7-2; j_call: TRBJ2-1; cdr3_length: 11; clone_size: few; cdr3_aa: ASSLALSNEQF
v_call: TRBV5-4; j_call: TRBJ2-2; cdr3_length: 14; clone_size: few; cdr3_aa: ASSLARAMGLGELF
v_call: TRBV5-1; j_call: TRBJ1-1; cdr3_length: 13; clone_size: few; cdr3_aa: ASSPQTGLNTEAF
v_call: TRBV12-3/TRBV12-4; j_call: TRBJ1-4; cdr3_length: 11; clone_size: few; cdr3_aa: ASTYHTDEKLF
v_call: TRBV29-1; j_call: TRBJ1-2; cdr3_length: 10; clone_size: few; cdr3_aa: SVAGQGNGYT
v_call: TRBV11-2; j_call: TRBJ2-3; cdr3_length: 16; clone_size: .; cdr3_aa: ASTLVGVRGSRGDTQY
v_call: TRBV10-1; j_call: TRBJ2-7; cdr3_length: 9; clone_size: few; cdr3_aa: ASVRTYEQY
v_call: TRBV24-1; j_call: TRBJ2-1; cdr3_length: 10; clone_size: many; cdr3_aa: ATSENSNEQF
v_call: TRBV10-3; j_call: TRBJ1-1; cdr3_length: 7; clone_size: many; cdr3_aa: AMITEAF
v_call: TRBV7-9; j_call: TRBJ2-1; cdr3_length: 12; clone_size: few; cdr3_aa: ASSLIAAHNEQF
v_call: TRBV20-1; j_call: TRBJ2-3; cdr3_length: 12; clone_size: .; cdr3_aa: SARAIVGRDTQY
v_call: TRBV20-1; j_call: TRBJ2-1; cdr3_length: 13; clone_size: few; cdr3_aa: SASRLAGVSNEQF
v_call: TRBV20-1; j_call: TRBJ1-5; cdr3_length: 11; clone_size: .; cdr3_aa: SARGHANQPQH
v_call: TRBV7-9; j_call: TRBJ2-2; cdr3_length: 13; clone_size: .; cdr3_aa: ASSLASGFSGELF